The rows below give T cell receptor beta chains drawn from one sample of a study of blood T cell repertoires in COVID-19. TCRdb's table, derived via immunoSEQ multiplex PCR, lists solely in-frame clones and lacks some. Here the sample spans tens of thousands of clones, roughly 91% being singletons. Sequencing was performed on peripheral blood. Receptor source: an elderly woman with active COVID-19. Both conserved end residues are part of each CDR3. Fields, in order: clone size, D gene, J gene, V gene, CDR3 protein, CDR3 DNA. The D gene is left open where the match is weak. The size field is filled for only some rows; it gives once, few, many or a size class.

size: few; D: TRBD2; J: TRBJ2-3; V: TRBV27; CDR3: CASRKRGSTDTQYF; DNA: TGTGCCAGCCGAAAGCGGGGGAGCACAGATACGCAGTATTTT
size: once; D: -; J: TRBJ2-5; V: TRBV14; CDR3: CASSWAETQYF; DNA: TGTGCCAGCAGCTGGGCGGAGACCCAGTACTTC
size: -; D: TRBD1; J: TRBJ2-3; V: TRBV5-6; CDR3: CASRVEGGLSDTQYF; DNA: TGTGCCAGCAGGGTGGAAGGGGGCCTCTCAGATACGCAGTATTTT
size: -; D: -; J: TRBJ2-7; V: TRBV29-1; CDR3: CSVEDNQEGEQYF; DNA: TGCAGCGTTGAAGATAACCAGGAAGGCGAGCAGTACTTC
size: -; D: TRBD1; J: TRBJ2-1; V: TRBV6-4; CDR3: CATQRDRDYSEQFF; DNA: TGTGCCACCCAGCGGGACAGGGATTATAGTGAGCAGTTCTTC
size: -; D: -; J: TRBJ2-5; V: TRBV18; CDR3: CASSPPGLETQYF; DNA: TGTGCCAGCTCACCCCCGGGACTAGAGACCCAGTACTTC
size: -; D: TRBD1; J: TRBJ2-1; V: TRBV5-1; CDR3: CASSPPKTGTVNEQFF; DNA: TGCGCCAGCAGCCCCCCAAAGACAGGGACGGTCAATGAGCAGTTCTTC
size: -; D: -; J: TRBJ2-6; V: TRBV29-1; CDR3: CSVERSGANVLTF; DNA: TGCAGCGTTGAACGTTCTGGGGCCAACGTCCTGACTTTC
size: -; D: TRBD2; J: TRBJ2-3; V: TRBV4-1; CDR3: CASSQPSTLAGVDTQYF; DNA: TGCGCCAGCAGCCAACCCTCAACTCTAGCGGGAGTAGATACGCAGTATTTT
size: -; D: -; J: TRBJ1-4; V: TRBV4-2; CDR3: CASSQDWAINEKLFF; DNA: TGTGCCAGCAGCCAAGACTGGGCGATTAATGAAAAACTGTTTTTT
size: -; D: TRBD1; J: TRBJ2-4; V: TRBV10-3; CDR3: CAISESGTGSAKNIQYF; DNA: TGTGCCATCAGTGAGTCCGGGACAGGGAGTGCCAAAAACATTCAGTACTTC
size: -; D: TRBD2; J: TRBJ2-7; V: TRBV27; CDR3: CASSSTSGYEQYF; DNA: TGTGCCAGCAGTTCTACTAGCGGGTACGAGCAGTACTTC
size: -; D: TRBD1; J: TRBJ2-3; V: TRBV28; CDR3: CASISTGTVYTDTQYF; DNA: TGTGCCAGCATCTCAACCGGGACAGTTTACACAGATACGCAGTATTTT
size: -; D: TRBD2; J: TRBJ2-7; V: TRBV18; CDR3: CASSPGGSGSLSYEQYF; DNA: TGTGCCAGCTCACCAGGGGGAAGCGGGAGCCTTTCCTACGAGCAGTACTTC
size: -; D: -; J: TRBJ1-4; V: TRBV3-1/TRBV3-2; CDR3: CASSQERTGGGEKLFF; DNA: TGTGCCAGCAGCCAAGAGAGAACAGGCGGTGGTGAAAAACTGTTTTTT
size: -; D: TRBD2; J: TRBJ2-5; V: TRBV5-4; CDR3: CASSLVSAGGQETQYF; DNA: TGTGCCAGCAGCTTGGTTTCAGCGGGGGGCCAAGAGACCCAGTACTTC
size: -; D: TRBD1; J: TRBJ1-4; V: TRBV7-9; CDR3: CASSSQRTGYEKLFF; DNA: TGTGCCAGCAGCTCACAACGGACAGGGTATGAAAAACTGTTTTTT
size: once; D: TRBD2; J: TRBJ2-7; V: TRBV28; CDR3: CASRGAGGYEQYF; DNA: TGTGCCAGCCGAGGAGCGGGAGGCTACGAGCAGTACTTC
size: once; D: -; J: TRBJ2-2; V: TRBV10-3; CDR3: CAIGERDTGELFF; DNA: TGTGCCATCGGCGAGCGGGACACCGGGGAGCTGTTTTTT
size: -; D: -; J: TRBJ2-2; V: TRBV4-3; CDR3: CASSQDPGSGTGELFF; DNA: TGCGCCAGCAGCCAAGATCCCGGGAGCGGCACCGGGGAGCTGTTTTTT
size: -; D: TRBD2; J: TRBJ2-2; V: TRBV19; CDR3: CASRTSWNTGELFF; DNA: TGTGCCAGTAGGACTAGCTGGAACACCGGGGAGCTGTTTTTT
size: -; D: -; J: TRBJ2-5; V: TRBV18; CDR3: CASSPPVSYGNGETQYF; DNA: TGTGCCAGCTCACCACCGGTCTCCTACGGGAATGGAGAGACCCAGTACTTC
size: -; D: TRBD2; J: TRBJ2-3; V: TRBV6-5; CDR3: CASSSLSGGGADTQYF; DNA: TGTGCCAGCAGTTCATTGTCGGGAGGGGGGGCAGATACGCAGTATTTT
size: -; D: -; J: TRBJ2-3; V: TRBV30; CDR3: CAWSVQAALTDTQYF; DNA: TGTGCCTGGAGTGTACAAGCGGCCCTCACAGATACGCAGTATTTT
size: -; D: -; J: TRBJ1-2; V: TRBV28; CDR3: CASGRGSNYGYTF; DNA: TGTGCCAGCGGCCGGGGTTCTAACTATGGCTACACCTTC
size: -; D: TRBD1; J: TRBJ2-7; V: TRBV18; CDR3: CASSGDRGVEQYF; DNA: TGTGCCAGCTCTGGTGACAGGGGGGTTGAGCAGTACTTC